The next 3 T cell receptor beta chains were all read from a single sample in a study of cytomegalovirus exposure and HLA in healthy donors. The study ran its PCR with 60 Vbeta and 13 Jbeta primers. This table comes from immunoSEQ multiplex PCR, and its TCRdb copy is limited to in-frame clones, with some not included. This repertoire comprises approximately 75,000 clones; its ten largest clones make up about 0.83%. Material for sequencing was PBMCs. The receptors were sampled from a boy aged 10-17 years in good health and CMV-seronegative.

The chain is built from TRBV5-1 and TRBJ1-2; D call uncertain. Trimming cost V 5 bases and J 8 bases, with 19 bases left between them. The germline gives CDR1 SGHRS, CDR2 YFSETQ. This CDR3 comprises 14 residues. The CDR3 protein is CASSQTASDLGYTF. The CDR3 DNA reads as TGCGCCAGCAGTCAAACCGCAAGCGACTTAGGCTACACCTTC.

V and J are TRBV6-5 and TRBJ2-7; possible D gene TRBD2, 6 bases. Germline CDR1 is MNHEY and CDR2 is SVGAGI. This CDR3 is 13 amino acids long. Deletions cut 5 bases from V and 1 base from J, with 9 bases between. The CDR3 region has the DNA TGTGCCAGCAGTGGCCTAGCGTCCTACGAGCAGTACTTC. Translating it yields CASSGLASYEQYF.

The CDR3 nucleotides are TGTGCCAGCAGCGTAGGGGCAGGATGGCCCACTGAAGCTTTCTTT. It specifies CASSVGAGWPTEAFF. The chain is built from TRBV9 and TRBJ1-1; D not resolved. The CDR3 covers 15 residues. V lost 0 bases, J lost 4 bases, and 13 bases lay in between. Germline V gene lookup returns CDR1 SGDLS and CDR2 YYNGEE. The full variable domain, in which reference TRBV9 and TRBJ1-1 provide the parts outside the CDR3, is DSGVTQTPKHLITATGQRVTLRCSPRSGDLSVYWYQQSLDQGLQFLIQYYNGEERAKGNILERFSAQQFPDLHSELNLSSLELGDSALYFCASSVGAGWPTEAFFGQGTRLTVV.